This T cell receptor (beta chain) was documented in a study of T cell responses to AZD1222 COVID-19 vaccine. Sequencing used immunoSEQ multiplex PCR; TCRdb keeps in-frame clones, though not all of them. Here the sample spans tens of thousands of clones, roughly 88% being singletons. With regard to this clone: Its antigen is unidentified.

Study results and caveats: Unmutated variant regions are reportedly the target of nearly half of TCRs that are spike-specific. Spike as a whole was targeted by vaccine-associated CD4 TCRs, dominant at 160-218 and 743-854. Spike-specific TCR depth and breadth grew after two AZD1222 doses.

V shed 0 bases and J shed 3 bases, with 9 bases lying between them. Germline V CDR1 and CDR2: SGHNT, YENEEA. This CDR3 region has 14 residues. J is TRBJ2-7 and V is TRBV11-3; possible D gene TRBD2, 6 bases. The sequence was collected from an adult in good health. The sequencing here drew on peripheral blood, taken on day 0 of AZD1222 vaccination. CDR3 sequence (DNA): TGTGCCAGCAGCTTAGAGGGCGGGGTCTACGAGCAGTACGTC. It specifies CASSLEGGVYEQYV.